This TCR beta chain emerged from a study of blood T cells in healthy people across ages. Study outcomes and limitations: Long-lived donors exceeded aged donors in naive CD4+ cells and diversity.

In the case of this clonotype: The target antigen is unknown.

At least 6 micrograms of total RNA were extracted per sample. CDR3 length: 14 residues. CDR1 SGHRS and CDR2 YFSETQ come from the germline V gene. Trimming cost V 2 bases and J 4 bases, with 9 bases left between them. Then a second PCR, running about 7 to 11 cycles, was carried out with a sample-barcoded 5' primer and a J-beta primer mix. Each cDNA molecule, via a template-switch adaptor with 12 random nucleotides, was tagged. TCRdb called the 5' RACE reads again in MiXCR, with one record for every CDR3 protein. Of over 750,000 distinct CDR3 sequences listed, approximately 25% are singletons. These sequences were also reported in another study, on T cells of mothers and their children. That publication notes: Not a single persistent microchimeric T cell clone was detected.

This chain links TRBV5-1 with TRBJ2-2; either TRBD1 or TRBD2 may fit D (5 bases each). The source material was blood. The TCR was taken from a boy between 10 and 17 years old in good health. CDR3 sequence reads: CASSLEGSTGELFF. CDR3 sequence (DNA): TGCGCCAGCAGCTTAGAGGGGTCCACCGGGGAGCTGTTTTTT.